These 21 T cell receptor beta chains share one sample of origin, sequenced in a study of T cell changes during pregnancy in multiple sclerosis. The method was immunoSEQ multiplex PCR; TCRdb's version includes in-frame clones alone and lacks a portion of them. The sample lists tens of thousands of clones, roughly 91% occurring once. The sequencing here drew on peripheral blood, taken in the third trimester of pregnancy. The receptor set was obtained from a female donor in good health, enrolled as a control in a pregnancy study.

The rearrangement joins TRBV6-1 to TRBJ1-6, with TRBD1 matching over 10 bases. CDR3 size: 14 residues. Looked up from germline, CDR1 is MNHNS and CDR2 is SASEGT. J lost 8 bases, V lost 3 bases, and 1 base had no gene match. The CDR3 sequence: CASSEDRGYSPLHF. The CDR3 DNA follows: TGTGCCAGCAGTGAGGACAGGGGGTATTCACCCCTCCACTTT.

The chain recombines TRBV9 with TRBJ2-1; TRBD2 aligns across 11 bases. Germline-derived CDR1 and CDR2 are SGDLS and YYNGEE. The junction had 7 bases not matched to a gene; V was cut back by 4 bases and J by 4 bases. CDR3 length: 16 residues. The CDR3 DNA reads as TGTGCCAGCAGCCTCGTGGTAGCGGGGGGGTACAATGAGCAGTTCTTC. The encoded protein is CASSLVVAGGYNEQFF.

This chain connects TRBV27 to TRBJ2-1; the D is unclear. The CDR3 has 11 amino acids. Germline assignment: CDR1 MNHEY and CDR2 SMNVEV (reference sequence). The ends were cut back, 4 bases at V and 15 bases at J, with 13 bases in the middle. CDR3 loop: CASSSATWAFF. CDR3 nucleotides: TGTGCCAGCAGTTCTGCGACGTGGGCGTTCTTC.

CDR3 sequence reads: CASSLGGENTEAFF. DNA of the CDR3: TGCGCCAGCAGCCTGGGGGGGGAGAACACTGAAGCTTTCTTT. This sequence joins TRBV10-2 and TRBJ1-1, with a possible D match to TRBD1 (5 bases). The germline V gene encodes CDR1 WSHSY and CDR2 SAAADI. V lost 6 bases and J 1 base, leaving 12 bases between the germline ends. The CDR3 spans 14 residues.

The chain has TRBV4-1 and TRBJ2-2, with D possibly TRBD2 on 6 matching bases. Germline values: CDR1 MGHRA, CDR2 YSYEKL. Trimming took off 3 bases at V and 6 bases at J, with 14 bases between the two ends. The CDR3 sequence is 15 residues long. The CDR3 sequence: CASSQREVGAGELFF. CDR3 DNA: TGCGCCAGCAGCCAGAGGGAGGTCGGCGCCGGGGAGCTGTTTTTT.

The genes are TRBV4-3 and TRBJ2-1; TRBD1 aligns across 9 bases. Germline V lookup: CDR1 LGHNA, CDR2 YSLEER. This CDR3 spans 15 amino acids. Losses at the gene ends were 4 bases for V and 3 bases for J; bases not matched to a gene: 4. CDR3 DNA: TGCGCCAGCAGCCCCCGACAGGGGGGCTACAATGAGCAGTTCTTC. Translation: CASSPRQGGYNEQFF.

The chain employs TRBV6-5 and TRBJ1-4; D is unclear. Germline V gives CDR1 MNHEY, CDR2 SVGAGI. The CDR3 extends over 14 amino acids. Trimming removed 6 bases at V and 3 bases at J, with 11 bases between. The DNA for the CDR3 is TGTGCCAGCAGCCCGACAAACCCTAATGAAAAACTGTTTTTT. Translating it yields CASSPTNPNEKLFF.

The V gene is TRBV7-9, the J gene TRBJ2-7; 10 bases align to TRBD2. The J segment lost 3 bases and the V segment lost 1 base, leaving 6 bases of the junction unmatched. From germline, CDR1 is SEHNR and CDR2 FQNEAQ (reference sequence). CDR3 length: 16 amino acids. CDR3 DNA sequence: TGTGCCAGCAGCTTAGGGCCTAGCGGGGGTGGCTACGAGCAGTACTTC. This gives the protein CASSLGPSGGGYEQYF.

This clone was counted a single time. V gene TRBV2 combines with J gene TRBJ2-3; TRBD2 matches at 8 bases. This CDR3 has 16 residues. CDR1 and CDR2 from the germline V gene are SNHLY and FYNNEI. V was pared by 6 bases and J by 0 bases, with 8 bases of the junction left unmatched. This CDR3 is CASSLWASGSTDTQYF. The CDR3 DNA follows: TGTGCCAGCAGCTTATGGGCTAGCGGGAGCACAGATACGCAGTATTTT. Full variable domain (rest looked up from reference TRBV2 and TRBJ2-3): EPEVTQTPSHQVTQMGQEVILRCVPISNHLYFYWYRQILGQKVEFLVSFYNNEISEKSEIFDDQFSVERPDGSNFTLKIRSTKLEDSAMYFCASSLWASGSTDTQYFGPGTRLTVL.

The chain is built from TRBV5-5 and TRBJ1-1; D is ambiguous. Trimming pared 0 bases from V and 4 bases from J, leaving 10 bases between. The CDR3 totals 14 residues. From germline, CDR1 is SGHKS and CDR2 YYEKEE (reference sequence). The CDR3: CASSLDGGSTEAFF. Written as DNA, the CDR3 is TGTGCCAGCAGCTTGGACGGAGGGAGCACTGAAGCTTTCTTT.

The V call is TRBV4-3, the J call TRBJ2-5, with TRBD2 matching over 9 bases. With 0 bases clipped from V and 4 bases from J, the junction kept 6 bases outside the gene matches. CDR1 and CDR2 from the germline V gene are LGHNA and YSLEER. This CDR3 region has 16 residues. CDR3 bases: TGCGCCAGCAGCCAAGACGTAGCGGGAGAAGGAGAGACCCAGTACTTC. Translated: CASSQDVAGEGETQYF.

The rearrangement joins TRBV6-5 to TRBJ1-2, with a tentative D call TRBD1 (5 bases). The CDR3 is 15 residues long. Germline CDR1 and CDR2: MNHEY and SVGAGI. With 6 bases removed from V and 5 bases from J, the gap between germline ends came to 19 bases. The CDR3 bases are TGTGCCAGCAGGGTCTCAGGGCCTGCCGGTTATGGCTACACCTTC. Translating gives CASRVSGPAGYGYTF.

The chain employs TRBV5-4 and TRBJ1-2; 8 positions match TRBD1. The CDR3 is 16 residues long. Trimming removed 5 bases from V and 3 bases from J; junction bases left unmatched: 12. The germline V gene encodes CDR1 SGHNT and CDR2 YYREEE (reference sequence). The CDR3 sequence: CASSQLGTGYHYGYTF. The CDR3 bases are TGTGCCAGCAGTCAACTCGGGACAGGATACCACTATGGCTACACCTTC. The full variable domain, rest sourced from reference TRBV5-4 and TRBJ1-2, is ETGVTQSPTHLIKTRGQQVTLRCSSQSGHNTVSWYQQALGQGPQFIFQYYREEENGRGNFPPRFSGLQFPNYSSELNVNALELDDSALYLCASSQLGTGYHYGYTFGSGTRLTVV.

The V and J genes are TRBV4-1 and TRBJ1-3, with D tentatively TRBD1 (6 bases). The V gene's germline CDR1 is MGHRA and CDR2 YSYEKL. The CDR3 has 15 residues. The V and J ends lost 9 bases and 0 bases respectively, with 15 bases between them. CDR3 loop: CARQHGTPSGNTIYF. CDR3 sequence (DNA): TGCGCCAGGCAACACGGGACACCCTCTGGAAACACCATATATTTT.

This rearrangement joins TRBV10-3 to TRBJ1-1; possibly TRBD1 for D (6 bases). Germline V lookup: CDR1 ENHRY, CDR2 SYGVKD. CDR3 length: 13 residues. V was clipped by 8 bases and J by 0 bases, with 10 bases between them. The CDR3 sequence: CAIGGGLNTEAFF. Written as DNA, the CDR3 is TGTGCCATCGGGGGGGGGCTGAACACTGAAGCTTTCTTT.

This clone qualifies as medium-sized. The chain employs TRBV6-1 and TRBJ1-2; a weak D match, TRBD1 (6 bases). Germline-derived CDR1 and CDR2 are MNHNS and SASEGT. The CDR3 sequence is 15 residues long. Trimming stripped 5 bases from V and 8 bases from J, with 21 bases between. CDR3 region: CASSPPVDSGIGYTF. CDR3 in DNA: TGTGCCAGCAGTCCCCCAGTGGACAGCGGGATCGGCTACACCTTC.

The genes are TRBV15 and TRBJ1-1; D might be TRBD1 (5 bases). V lost 0 bases to trimming and J lost 0 bases, with 8 bases between them. Germline V gives CDR1 LNHNV, CDR2 YYDKDF (reference sequence). This CDR3 is 15 amino acids long. CDR3: CATSRDPDMNTEAFF. DNA of the CDR3: TGTGCCACCAGCAGAGATCCGGACATGAACACTGAAGCTTTCTTT.

This clone has more than one count but fewer than ten. This CDR3 is CACRTGDNYGYTF. In DNA, the CDR3 is TGTGCCTGTCGGACAGGGGACAACTATGGCTACACCTTC. The chain recombines TRBV2 with TRBJ1-2, with 9 positions matching TRBD1. Looked up from germline, CDR1 is SNHLY and CDR2 is FYNNEI. This CDR3 spans 13 amino acids. The J segment lost 2 bases and the V segment lost 11 bases, leaving 6 bases of the junction unmatched.

The rearrangement uses TRBV27 and TRBJ1-1, with D hard to call. The germline gives CDR1 MNHEY, CDR2 SMNVEV (reference sequence). Trimming took 4 bases from V and 3 from J, leaving 12 bases between them. There are 14 residues in the CDR3. Written as DNA, the CDR3 is TGTGCCAGCAGTTCCCCCTTGAGGGACACTGAAGCTTTCTTT. Amino acids: CASSSPLRDTEAFF.

The CDR3 coding sequence is TGTGCCTTCTCACCAGGTAGCGGGCCCCTCGATACGCAGTATTTT. It yields the protein CAFSPGSGPLDTQYF. The chain recombines TRBV10-3 with TRBJ2-3; 7 nucleotides line up with TRBD2. J gave up 6 bases and V 11 bases, and 17 bases lay outside the gene matches. From germline, CDR1 is ENHRY and CDR2 SYGVKD. This CDR3 contains 15 residues.

The chain recombines TRBV5-4 with TRBJ2-3; 8 nucleotides line up with TRBD1. The CDR3 consists of 15 residues. Germline V gene sequence: CDR1 SGHNT, CDR2 YYREEE (reference sequence). The J segment lost 4 bases and the V segment lost 4 bases, leaving 8 bases of the junction unmatched. CDR3 in DNA: TGTGCCAGCAGCCCTAGACAGGGGTCGGCAGATACGCAGTATTTT. It codes for CASSPRQGSADTQYF.